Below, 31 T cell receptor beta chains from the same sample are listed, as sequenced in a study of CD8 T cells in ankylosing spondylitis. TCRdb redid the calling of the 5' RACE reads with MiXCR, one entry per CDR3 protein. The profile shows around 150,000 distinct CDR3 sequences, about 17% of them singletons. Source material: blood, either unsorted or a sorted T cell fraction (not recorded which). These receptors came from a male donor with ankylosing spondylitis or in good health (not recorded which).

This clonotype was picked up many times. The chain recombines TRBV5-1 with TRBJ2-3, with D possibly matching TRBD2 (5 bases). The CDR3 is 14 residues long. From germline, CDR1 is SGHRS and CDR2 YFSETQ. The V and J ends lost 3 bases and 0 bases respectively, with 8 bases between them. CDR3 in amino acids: CASSSGKSTDTQYF. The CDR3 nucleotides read TGCGCCAGCAGCTCCGGGAAGAGCACAGATACGCAGTATTTT.

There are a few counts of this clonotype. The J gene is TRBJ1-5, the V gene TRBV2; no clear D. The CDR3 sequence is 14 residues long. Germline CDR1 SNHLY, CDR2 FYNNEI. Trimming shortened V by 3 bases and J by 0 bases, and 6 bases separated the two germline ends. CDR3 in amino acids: CASSEGPSNQPQHF. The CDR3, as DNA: TGTGCCAGCAGTGAGGGTCCTAGCAATCAGCCCCAGCATTTT. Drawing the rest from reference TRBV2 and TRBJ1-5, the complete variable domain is EPEVTQTPSHQVTQMGQEVILRCVPISNHLYFYWYRQILGQKVEFLVSFYNNEISEKSEIFDDQFSVERPDGSNFTLKIRSTKLEDSAMYFCASSEGPSNQPQHFGDGTRLSIL.

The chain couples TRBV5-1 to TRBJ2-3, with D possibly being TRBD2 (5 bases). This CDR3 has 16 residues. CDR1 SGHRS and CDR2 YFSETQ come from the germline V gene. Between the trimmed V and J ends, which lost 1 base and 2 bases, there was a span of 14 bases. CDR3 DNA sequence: TGCGCCAGCAGCTTGTTATTACCGGGGTCCACAGATACGCAGTATTTT. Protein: CASSLLLPGSTDTQYF.

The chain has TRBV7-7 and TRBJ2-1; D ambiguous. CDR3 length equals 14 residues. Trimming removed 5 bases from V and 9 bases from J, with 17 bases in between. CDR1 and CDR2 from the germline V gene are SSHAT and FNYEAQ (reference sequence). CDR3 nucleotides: TGTGCCAGCAGCGCAGGCGGCCCCCACACTGAGCAGTTCTTC. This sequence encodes CASSAGGPHTEQFF.

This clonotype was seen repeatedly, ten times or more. The CDR3: CSASRGLYEQYF. DNA for the CDR3: TGCAGTGCTAGTCGGGGCCTCTACGAGCAGTACTTC. The gene calls are TRBV20-1 and TRBJ2-7; D may match TRBD1 or TRBD2 (5 bases each). This CDR3 is built from 12 residues. Deletions cut 3 bases from V and 3 bases from J, with 9 bases between. Per the germline V gene, CDR1 is DFQATT and CDR2 is SNEGSKA (reference sequence).

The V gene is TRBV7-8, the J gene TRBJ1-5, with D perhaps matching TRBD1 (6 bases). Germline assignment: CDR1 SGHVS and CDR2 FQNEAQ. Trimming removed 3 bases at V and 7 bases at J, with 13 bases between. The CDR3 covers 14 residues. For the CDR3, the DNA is TGTGCCAGCAGCTTTCCTGAAGGGGGACAGCCCCAGCATTTT. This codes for CASSFPEGGQPQHF.

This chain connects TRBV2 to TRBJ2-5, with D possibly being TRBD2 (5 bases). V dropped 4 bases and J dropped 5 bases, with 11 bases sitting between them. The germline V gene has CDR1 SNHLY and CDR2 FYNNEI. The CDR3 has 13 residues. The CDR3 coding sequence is TGTGCCAGCAGTGTCATGGCTAGCGAGACCCAGTACTTC. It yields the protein CASSVMASETQYF.

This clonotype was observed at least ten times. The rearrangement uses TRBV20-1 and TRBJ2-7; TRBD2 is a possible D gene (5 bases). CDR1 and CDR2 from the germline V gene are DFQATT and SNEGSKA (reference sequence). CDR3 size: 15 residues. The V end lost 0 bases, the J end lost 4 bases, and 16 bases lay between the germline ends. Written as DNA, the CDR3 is TGCAGTGCTAGAGATCCCAGCGGCAATCAATACGAGCAGTACTTC. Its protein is CSARDPSGNQYEQYF.

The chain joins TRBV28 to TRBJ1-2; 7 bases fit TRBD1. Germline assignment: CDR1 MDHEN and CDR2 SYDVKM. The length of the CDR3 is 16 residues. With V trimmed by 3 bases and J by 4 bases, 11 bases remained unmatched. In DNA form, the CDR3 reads TGTGCCAGCAGTTTCAGGTTCAGACAGGGAAGCTATGGCTACACCTTC. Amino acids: CASSFRFRQGSYGYTF.

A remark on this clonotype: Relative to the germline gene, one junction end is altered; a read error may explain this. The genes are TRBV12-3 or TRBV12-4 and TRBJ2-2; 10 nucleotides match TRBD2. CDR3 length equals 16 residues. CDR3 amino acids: CASRLFSGRNTVELFF. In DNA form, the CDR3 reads TGTGCCAGCAGACTATTTAGCGGGAGGAACACCGTGGAGCTGTTTTTT.

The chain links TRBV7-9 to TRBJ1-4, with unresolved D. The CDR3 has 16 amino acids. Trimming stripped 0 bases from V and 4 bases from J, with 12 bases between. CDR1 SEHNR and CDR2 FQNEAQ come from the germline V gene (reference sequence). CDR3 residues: CASSLALAARNEKLFF. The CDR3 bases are TGTGCCAGCAGCTTAGCTCTGGCGGCTCGTAATGAAAAACTGTTTTTT.

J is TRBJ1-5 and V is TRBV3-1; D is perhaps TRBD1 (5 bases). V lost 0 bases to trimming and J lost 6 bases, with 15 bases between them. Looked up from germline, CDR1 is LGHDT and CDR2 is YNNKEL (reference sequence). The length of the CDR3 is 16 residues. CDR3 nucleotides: TGTGCCAGCAGCCAAGATGGGGCGTTGGCGGTTCAGCCCCAGCATTTT. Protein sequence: CASSQDGALAVQPQHF.

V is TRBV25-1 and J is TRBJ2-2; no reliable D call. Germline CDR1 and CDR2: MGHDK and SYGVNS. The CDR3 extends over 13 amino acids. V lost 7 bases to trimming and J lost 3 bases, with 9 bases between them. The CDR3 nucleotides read TGTGCCAGCAAGGGATGGGACACCGGGGAGCTGTTTTTT. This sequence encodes CASKGWDTGELFF.

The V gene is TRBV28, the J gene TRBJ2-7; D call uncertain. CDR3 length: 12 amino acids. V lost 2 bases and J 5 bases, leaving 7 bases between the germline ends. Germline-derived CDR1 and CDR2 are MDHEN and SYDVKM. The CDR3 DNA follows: TGTGCCAGCAGTTTAAACCCCCACGAGCAGTACTTC. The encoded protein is CASSLNPHEQYF. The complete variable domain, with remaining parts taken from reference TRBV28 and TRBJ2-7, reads DVKVTQSSRYLVKRTGEKVFLECVQDMDHENMFWYRQDPGLGLRLIYFSYDVKMKEKGDIPEGYSVSREKKERFSLILESASTNQTSMYLCASSLNPHEQYFGPGTRLTVT.

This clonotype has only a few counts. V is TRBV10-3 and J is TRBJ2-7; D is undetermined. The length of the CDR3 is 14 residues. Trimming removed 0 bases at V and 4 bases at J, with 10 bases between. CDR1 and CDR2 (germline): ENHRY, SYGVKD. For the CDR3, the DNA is TGTGCCATCAGTGAGTCGATCAACAAGTACGAGCAGTACTTC. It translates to CAISESINKYEQYF.

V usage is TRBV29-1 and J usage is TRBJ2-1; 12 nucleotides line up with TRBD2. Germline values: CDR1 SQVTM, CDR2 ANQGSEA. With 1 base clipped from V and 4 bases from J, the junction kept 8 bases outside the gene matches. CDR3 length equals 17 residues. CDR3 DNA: TGCAGCGTTGAAGGCTTGCCCGGGACTAGCGGGTACAATGAGCAGTTCTTC. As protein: CSVEGLPGTSGYNEQFF.

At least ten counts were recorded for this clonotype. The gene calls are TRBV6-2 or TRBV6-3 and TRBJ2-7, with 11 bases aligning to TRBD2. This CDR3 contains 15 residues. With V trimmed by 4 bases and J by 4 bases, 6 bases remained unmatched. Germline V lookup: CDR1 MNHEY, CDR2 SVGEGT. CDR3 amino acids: CASSSGTSGRYEQYF. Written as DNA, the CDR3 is TGTGCCAGCAGTTCCGGGACTAGCGGACGGTACGAGCAGTACTTC.

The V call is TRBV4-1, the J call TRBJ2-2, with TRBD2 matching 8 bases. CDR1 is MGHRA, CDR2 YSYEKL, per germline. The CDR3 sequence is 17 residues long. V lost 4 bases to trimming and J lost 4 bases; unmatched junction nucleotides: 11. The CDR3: CASSPFPAGEPTGELFF. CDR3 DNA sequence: TGCGCCAGCAGCCCGTTTCCAGCGGGAGAACCCACCGGGGAGCTGTTTTTT.

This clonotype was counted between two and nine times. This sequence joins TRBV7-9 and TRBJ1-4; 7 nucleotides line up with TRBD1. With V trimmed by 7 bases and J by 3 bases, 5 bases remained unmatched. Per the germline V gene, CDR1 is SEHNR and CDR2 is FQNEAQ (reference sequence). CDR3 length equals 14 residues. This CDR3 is CASNTGQSNEKLFF. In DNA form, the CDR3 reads TGTGCCAGCAACACGGGACAGTCTAATGAAAAACTGTTTTTT. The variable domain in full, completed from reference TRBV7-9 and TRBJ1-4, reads DTGVSQNPRHKITKRGQNVTFRCDPISEHNRLYWYRQTLGQGPEFLTYFQNEAQLEKSRLLSDRFSAERPKGSFSTLEIQRTEQGDSAMYLCASNTGQSNEKLFFGSGTQLSVL.

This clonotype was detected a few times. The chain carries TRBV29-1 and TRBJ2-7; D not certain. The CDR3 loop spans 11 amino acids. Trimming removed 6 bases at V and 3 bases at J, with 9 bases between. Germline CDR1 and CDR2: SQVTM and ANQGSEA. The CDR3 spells CSVADVYEQYF. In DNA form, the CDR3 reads TGCAGCGTGGCGGATGTCTACGAGCAGTACTTC.

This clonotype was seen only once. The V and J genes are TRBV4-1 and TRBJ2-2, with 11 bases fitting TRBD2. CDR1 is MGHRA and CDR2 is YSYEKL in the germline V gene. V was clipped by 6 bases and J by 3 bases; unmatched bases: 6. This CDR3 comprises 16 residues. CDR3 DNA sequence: TGCGCCAGCAGACCCCTACTAGCGGGAGACACCGGGGAGCTGTTTTTT. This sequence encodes CASRPLLAGDTGELFF.

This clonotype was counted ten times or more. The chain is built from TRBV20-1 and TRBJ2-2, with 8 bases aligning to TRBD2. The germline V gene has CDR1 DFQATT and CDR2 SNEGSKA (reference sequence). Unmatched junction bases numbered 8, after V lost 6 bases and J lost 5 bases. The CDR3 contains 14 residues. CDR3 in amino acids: CSAWGLAGTGELFF. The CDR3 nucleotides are TGCAGTGCGTGGGGGCTAGCGGGTACCGGGGAGCTGTTTTTT.

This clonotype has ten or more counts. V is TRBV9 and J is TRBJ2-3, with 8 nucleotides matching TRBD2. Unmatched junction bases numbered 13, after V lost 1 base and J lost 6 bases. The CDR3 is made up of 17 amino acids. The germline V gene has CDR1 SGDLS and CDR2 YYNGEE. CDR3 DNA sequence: TGTGCCAGCAGCGTACTCTCAGGACTAGCTCCAAGGGATACGCAGTATTTT. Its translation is CASSVLSGLAPRDTQYF.

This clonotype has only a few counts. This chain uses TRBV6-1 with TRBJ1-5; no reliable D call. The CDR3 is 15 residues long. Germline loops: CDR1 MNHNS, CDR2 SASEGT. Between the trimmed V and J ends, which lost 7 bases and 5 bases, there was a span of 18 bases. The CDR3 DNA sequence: TGTGCCAGCACGGTATGGCCCCCTCGGGATCAGCCCCAGCATTTT. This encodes CASTVWPPRDQPQHF.

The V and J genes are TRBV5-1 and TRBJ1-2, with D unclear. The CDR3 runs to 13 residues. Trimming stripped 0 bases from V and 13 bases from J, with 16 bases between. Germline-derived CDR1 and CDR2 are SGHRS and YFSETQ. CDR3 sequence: CASSLAAGAFFTF. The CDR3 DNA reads TGCGCCAGCAGCTTGGCGGCGGGAGCCTTCTTCACCTTC. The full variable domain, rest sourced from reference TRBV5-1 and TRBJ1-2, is KAGVTQTPRYLIKTRGQQVTLSCSPISGHRSVSWYQQTPGQGLQFLFEYFSETQRNKGNFPGRFSGRQFSNSRSEMNVSTLELGDSALYLCASSLAAGAFFTFGSGTRLTVV.

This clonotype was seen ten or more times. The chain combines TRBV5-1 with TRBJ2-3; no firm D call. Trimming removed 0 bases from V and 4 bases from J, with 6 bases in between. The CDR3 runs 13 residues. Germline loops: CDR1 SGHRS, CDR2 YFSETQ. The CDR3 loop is CASSLARADTQYF. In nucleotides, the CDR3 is TGCGCCAGCAGCTTGGCCCGCGCAGATACGCAGTATTTT.

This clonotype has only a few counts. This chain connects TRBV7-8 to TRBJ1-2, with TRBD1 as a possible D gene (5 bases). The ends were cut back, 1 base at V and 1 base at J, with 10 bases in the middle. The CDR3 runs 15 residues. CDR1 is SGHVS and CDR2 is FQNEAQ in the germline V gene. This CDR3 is CASSLVTAFNYGYTF. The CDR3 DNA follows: TGTGCCAGCAGCTTAGTGACAGCTTTTAACTATGGCTACACCTTC. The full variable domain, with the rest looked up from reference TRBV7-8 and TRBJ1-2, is GAGVSQSPRYKVAKRGQDVALRCDPISGHVSLFWYQQALGQGPEFLTYFQNEAQLDKSGLPSDRFFAERPEGSVSTLKIQRTQQEDSAVYLCASSLVTAFNYGYTFGSGTRLTVV.

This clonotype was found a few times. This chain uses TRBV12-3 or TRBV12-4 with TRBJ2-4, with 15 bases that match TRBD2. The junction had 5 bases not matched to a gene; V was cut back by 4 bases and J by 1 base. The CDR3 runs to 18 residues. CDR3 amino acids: CASSWGTSGRKAKNIQYF. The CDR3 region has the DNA TGTGCCAGCAGTTGGGGGACTAGCGGGAGGAAGGCCAAAAACATTCAGTACTTC.

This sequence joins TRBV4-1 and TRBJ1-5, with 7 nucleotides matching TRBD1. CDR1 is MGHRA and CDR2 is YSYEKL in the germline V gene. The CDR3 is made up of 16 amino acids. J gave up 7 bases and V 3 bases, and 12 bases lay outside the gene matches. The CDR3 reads CASSHIRGQSWQPQHF. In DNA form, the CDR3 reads TGCGCCAGCAGCCACATACGGGGACAGTCGTGGCAGCCCCAGCATTTT.

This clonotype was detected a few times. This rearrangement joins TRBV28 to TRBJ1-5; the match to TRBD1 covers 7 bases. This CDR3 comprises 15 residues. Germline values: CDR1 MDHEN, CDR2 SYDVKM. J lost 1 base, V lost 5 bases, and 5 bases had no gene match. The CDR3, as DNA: TGTGCCAGCAGTCCCAGGGGGAAGAGCAATCAGCCCCAGCATTTT. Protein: CASSPRGKSNQPQHF.

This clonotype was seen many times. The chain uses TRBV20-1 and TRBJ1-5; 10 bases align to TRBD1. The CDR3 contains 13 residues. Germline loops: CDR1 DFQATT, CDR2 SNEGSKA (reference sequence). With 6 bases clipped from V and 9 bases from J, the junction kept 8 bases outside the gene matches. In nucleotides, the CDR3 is TGCAGTGCCCTTGGACAGGGGGTTTGGCCCCAGCATTTT. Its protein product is CSALGQGVWPQHF.